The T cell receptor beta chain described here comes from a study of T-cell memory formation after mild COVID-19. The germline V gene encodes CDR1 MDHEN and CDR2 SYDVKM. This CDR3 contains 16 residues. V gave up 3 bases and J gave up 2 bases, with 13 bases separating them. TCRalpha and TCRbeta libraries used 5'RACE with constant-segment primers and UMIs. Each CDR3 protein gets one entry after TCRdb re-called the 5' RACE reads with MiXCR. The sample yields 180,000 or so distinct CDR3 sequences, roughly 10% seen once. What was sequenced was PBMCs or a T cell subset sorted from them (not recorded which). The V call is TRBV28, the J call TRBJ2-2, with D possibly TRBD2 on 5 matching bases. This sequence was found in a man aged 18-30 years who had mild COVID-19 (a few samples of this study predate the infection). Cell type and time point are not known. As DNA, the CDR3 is TGTGCCAGCAGTTTTTTTGGCACGGGAAACACCGGGGAGCTGTTTTTT. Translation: CASSFFGTGNTGELFF. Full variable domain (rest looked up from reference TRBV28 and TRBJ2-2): DVKVTQSSRYLVKRTGEKVFLECVQDMDHENMFWYRQDPGLGLRLIYFSYDVKMKEKGDIPEGYSVSREKKERFSLILESASTNQTSMYLCASSFFGTGNTGELFFGEGSRLTVL.